This entry features one T cell receptor beta chain sequence. A read error may explain this, as a much larger clone is one base away. Given the absence of the conserved phenylalanine or tryptophan at the CDR3 end, a read error is likely. The data originate from a study of CD8+CD57+ T cells in acquired aplastic anemia. For the study at large: DNA from sorted CD4+ and CD8+ cells averaged around 3.2 ug.

The V and J ends lost 5 bases and 6 bases, in that order; junction bases with no gene match: 3. Germline CDR1 is DFQATT and CDR2 is SNEGSKA (reference sequence). The CDR3 is made up of 14 amino acids. The template used for profiling TCR beta VDJ and CDR3 was genomic DNA. MiXCR was run by TCRdb on the reads, yielding one entry per CDR3 protein. The sample contains about 160,000 distinct CDR3 sequences, less than 50% of which appear only once. CD8+CD57+ cell expansion had been shown by flow cytometry in patients chosen for sequencing. The sequencing sample was made of sorted CD4+, CD8+, or CD8+CD57+ T cells (not recorded which) from PBMCs. This receptor was obtained from a human donor with aplastic anemia. The rearrangement links TRBV20-1 to TRBJ2-1; 14 nucleotides line up with TRBD2. CDR3: CSAFGTSGSNEQFL. Here the CDR3 DNA reads TGCAGTGCTTTCGGGACTAGCGGGAGCAATGAGCAGTTCCTC.